What follows describes a single T cell receptor beta chain. Its antigen is still unknown. No base qualities exist here, and no much larger clone lies one base off it. The immunoSEQ Assay, a bias-controlled multiplex PCR, was used to amplify TCRbeta CDR3 regions from genomic DNA. The source study handled its data this way. Within the assay, amplification of reference gene primers was used to estimate how many nucleated cells each sample contained. To quantify the absolute abundance of each unique TCRbeta CDR3 rearrangement, sequence reads were collapsed and filtered. For each sample, productive Simpson clonality was calculated as the square root of Simpson's diversity index across productive rearrangements. This is the immuneACCESS table as TCRdb keeps it, with only in-frame sequences that have V and J called. A part of the clones is gone; compared with another copy, unresolved V genes explain less than half, and the rest is unexplained. The V and J calls and clone size come from that table; D and trimming were worked out from the DNA. Within this sample are about 15,000 clones, with roughly three quarters of them counted one time only. The ten largest clones represent under 35% of the sample.

This record comes from a study of blood T cell repertoires in COVID-19 (dated by TCRdb to 2018 to 2021). Some background on the complete study: Samples from collaborators originated in the United States, Italy and Spain and spanned both the acute and convalescent phases of COVID-19. The repertoires were released in a freely available public database intended as a resource for research on the immune response to SARS-CoV-2. Sample metadata almost always included a de-identified subject ID, COVID-19 status, age in years and sex. The prospective study material was composed of cDNA or gDNA derived from T cells, B-cell-depleted T cells, or PBMCs. The samples were drawn from two sources: the first 160 participants of the ongoing ImmuneRACE study, and fewer than 1,500 subjects contributed by 6 global collaborators. Where available, HLA class I and class II types were obtained from metadata supplied by the sample provider rather than from assay-based typing. The dataset comprised deeply sampled blood TCRbeta repertoires from subjects exposed to, actively infected with, or recovered from COVID-19. General study outcomes and caveats: The amount of clinical and demographic metadata varied by source and participant and was provided uncurated.

Whole blood was collected in K2EDTA tubes by collaborating institutions according to the institutions' own protocols. Collaborator samples were shipped for TCRbeta analysis as frozen whole blood, isolated PBMCs, or DNA extracted from either sample type. Ends trimmed: V by 4 bases, J by 8 bases; bases unmatched to a gene: 15. Counted from cysteine to phenylalanine, this CDR3 has 17 amino acids. Kept here is only the CDR3 DNA, which spans 51 bases and is read in frame from base 1. Reading the germline V gene gives CDR1 SGHRS and CDR2 YFSETQ. This TCR was sampled from an older man with active or convalescent COVID-19. The sequenced material came from peripheral blood. In this chain, TRBV5-1 is recombined with TRBJ1-2; TRBD1 matches 12 bases in the middle. CDR3 region: CASSLLIPGQGAGGYTF. Read as DNA, the sequence is TGCGCCAGCAGCCTTCTAATTCCGGGACAGGGGGCCGGAGGCTACACCTTC.